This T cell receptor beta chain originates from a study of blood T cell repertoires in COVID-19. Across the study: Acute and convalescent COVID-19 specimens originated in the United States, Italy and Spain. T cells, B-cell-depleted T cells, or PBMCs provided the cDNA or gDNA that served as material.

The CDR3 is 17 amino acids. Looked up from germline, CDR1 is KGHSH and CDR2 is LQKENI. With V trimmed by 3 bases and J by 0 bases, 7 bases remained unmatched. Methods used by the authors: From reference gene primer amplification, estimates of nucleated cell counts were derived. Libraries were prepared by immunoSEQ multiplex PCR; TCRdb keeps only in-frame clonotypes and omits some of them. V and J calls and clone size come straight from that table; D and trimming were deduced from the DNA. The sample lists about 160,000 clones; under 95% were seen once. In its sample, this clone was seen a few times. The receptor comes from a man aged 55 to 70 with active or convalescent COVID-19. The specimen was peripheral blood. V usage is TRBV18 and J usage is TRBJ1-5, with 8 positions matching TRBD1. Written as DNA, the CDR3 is TGTGCCAGCTCACCCGGACAGGGTCAGCGTAGCAATCAGCCCCAGCATTTT. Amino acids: CASSPGQGQRSNQPQHF.